This entry lists 17 T cell receptor beta chains sequenced from one sample in a study of T cell responses to AZD1222 COVID-19 vaccine. TCRdb's copy holds only in-frame clones and misses some; the assay was immunoSEQ multiplex PCR. The sample has 150,000 to 200,000 clones, about 93% seen once. Sequencing was performed on peripheral blood, taken on day 0 of AZD1222 vaccination. Source of these receptors: an adult in good health.

The chain is built from TRBV28 and TRBJ2-7; TRBD2 aligns across 7 bases. Germline V gene sequence: CDR1 MDHEN, CDR2 SYDVKM. This CDR3 comprises 15 residues. The junction had 15 bases not matched to a gene; V was cut back by 7 bases and J by 6 bases. CDR3 sequence reads: CASTLSRGGRGEQYF. The CDR3 DNA is TGTGCCAGCACCCTAAGCCGAGGCGGGAGAGGCGAGCAGTACTTC.

The chain couples TRBV28 to TRBJ1-2; D is ambiguous. CDR3 size: 14 residues. Trimming cost V 2 bases and J 5 bases, with 12 bases left between them. Germline assignment: CDR1 MDHEN and CDR2 SYDVKM. The CDR3 region is CASSLAGGSYGYTF. The DNA for the CDR3 is TGTGCCAGCAGTTTAGCTGGAGGTTCATATGGCTACACCTTC.

V usage is TRBV19 and J usage is TRBJ1-3; D uncertain. The germline gives CDR1 LNHDA, CDR2 SQIVND (reference sequence). CDR3 length equals 15 residues. The V end lost 5 bases, the J end lost 0 bases, and 11 bases lay between the germline ends. The CDR3 region is CASSLDGFSGNTIYF. In nucleotides, the CDR3 is TGTGCCAGTAGTCTTGACGGGTTCTCTGGAAACACCATATATTTT.

This rearrangement joins TRBV12-3 or TRBV12-4 to TRBJ1-5; no firm D call. The length of the CDR3 is 13 residues. Trimming left V 7 bases short and J 1 base short, with 8 bases between. The CDR3, as DNA: TGTGCCAGCACCCCTGGGAGCAATCAGCCCCAGCATTTT. Translated: CASTPGSNQPQHF.

This chain uses TRBV7-2 with TRBJ1-6; no firm D call. CDR3 size: 11 residues. The germline V and J ends were trimmed by 5 bases and 19 bases, with 15 bases remaining between them. CDR1 is SGHTA, CDR2 FQGNSA, per germline. The CDR3 loop is CASSRGATSHF. CDR3 bases: TGTGCCAGCAGCAGAGGAGCTACATCTCACTTT. The full variable domain, in which reference TRBV7-2 and TRBJ1-6 provide the parts outside the CDR3, is GAGVSQSPSNKVTEKGKDVELRCDPISGHTALYWYRQSLGQGLEFLIYFQGNSAPDKSGLPSDRFSAERTGGSVSTLTIQRTQQEDSAVYLCASSRGATSHFGNGTRLTVT.

The genes are TRBV7-2 and TRBJ2-1; a possible D gene is TRBD1 (6 bases). This CDR3 is built from 12 residues. Germline CDR1 and CDR2: SGHTA and FQGNSA. Trimming left V 5 bases short and J 8 bases short, with 10 bases between. CDR3 sequence (DNA): TGTGCCAGCAGCAGACAGGACCATGAGCAGTTCTTC. Translating gives CASSRQDHEQFF.

The chain links TRBV28 to TRBJ1-6; D unclear. The V end lost 6 bases, the J end lost 6 bases, and 3 bases lay between the germline ends. The CDR3 loop spans 11 amino acids. In germline, CDR1 is MDHEN, CDR2 SYDVKM. The CDR3 loop is CASSPNSPLHF. In DNA, the CDR3 is TGTGCCAGCAGCCCTAATTCACCCCTCCACTTT.

This chain connects TRBV4-1 to TRBJ1-3; maybe TRBD1 (6 bases). Germline CDR1 is MGHRA and CDR2 is YSYEKL. The CDR3 is 17 amino acids. The ends were cut back, 1 base at V and 1 base at J, with 14 bases in the middle. This CDR3 is CASSQGRGRVSGNTIYF. The CDR3 DNA reads TGCGCCAGCAGCCAAGGAAGGGGGAGGGTTTCTGGAAACACCATATATTTT.

This sequence joins TRBV29-1 and TRBJ2-3; unclear D gene. The CDR3 extends over 10 amino acids. Germline loops: CDR1 SQVTM, CDR2 ANQGSEA. V gave up 7 bases and J gave up 2 bases, with 4 bases separating them. Here the CDR3 reads CSATTDTQYF. As DNA, the CDR3 is TGCAGCGCGACCACAGATACGCAGTATTTT.

The chain uses TRBV7-3 and TRBJ2-1, with 12 bases aligning to TRBD2. Losses at the gene ends were 4 bases for V and 8 bases for J; bases not matched to a gene: 6. The CDR3 spans 15 residues. Germline-derived CDR1 and CDR2 are SGHTA and FQGTGA. In nucleotides, the CDR3 is TGTGCCAGCAGCTCCCTAGCGGGAGGGATCCATGAGCAGTTCTTC. Residues: CASSSLAGGIHEQFF. The full variable domain, with the rest looked up from reference TRBV7-3 and TRBJ2-1, is GAGVSQTPSNKVTEKGKYVELRCDPISGHTALYWYRQSLGQGPEFLIYFQGTGAADDSGLPNDRFFAVRPEGSVSTLKIQRTERGDSAVYLCASSSLAGGIHEQFFGPGTRLTVL.

The chain links TRBV6-5 to TRBJ1-6, with TRBD1 as a possible D gene (6 bases). Germline lookup yields CDR1 MNHEY and CDR2 SVGAGI. This CDR3 is built from 14 residues. Deletions cut 5 bases from V and 8 bases from J, with 13 bases between. The CDR3: CASSTRTAHSPLHF. CDR3 DNA: TGTGCCAGCAGTACAAGGACAGCGCATTCACCCCTCCACTTT.

This clone is a singleton in its sample. The V gene is TRBV6-5, the J gene TRBJ2-2; possibly TRBD1 for D (6 bases). The CDR3 loop spans 13 amino acids. V was cut by 4 bases and J by 4 bases, with 7 bases left in between. CDR1 is MNHEY and CDR2 is SVGAGI in the germline V gene. As DNA, the CDR3 is TGTGCCAGCAGTTCAGGGGTCACCGGGGAGCTGTTTTTT. This encodes CASSSGVTGELFF.

V gene TRBV3-1 (or the pseudogene TRBV3-2) combines with J gene TRBJ1-1; D is undetermined. The V gene's germline CDR1 is LGHDT and CDR2 YNNKEL (reference sequence). CDR3 length: 16 residues. Between the trimmed V and J ends, which lost 0 bases and 5 bases, there was a span of 16 bases. CDR3 in DNA: TGTGCCAGCAGCCAAGAAAGAGGGTTGGGAAAAACTGAAGCTTTCTTT. This gives the protein CASSQERGLGKTEAFF.

The rearrangement joins TRBV28 to TRBJ1-4; D is uncertain. Germline V lookup: CDR1 MDHEN, CDR2 SYDVKM. V was shortened by 6 bases and J by 8 bases, with 13 bases between the two germline ends. The CDR3 sequence is 13 residues long. For the CDR3, the DNA is TGTGCCAGCAGGGGGAAGTGGAAAGAAAAACTGTTTTTT. Its translation is CASRGKWKEKLFF.

The V gene is TRBV9, the J gene TRBJ2-5, with TRBD2 matching 14 bases. Trimming at V came to 2 bases and at J to 4 bases, leaving 10 bases not matched to a gene. Germline V gene sequence: CDR1 SGDLS, CDR2 YYNGEE. The CDR3 covers 18 residues. CDR3 sequence (DNA): TGTGCCAGCAGCGTGCCAGACGGGGGGACTAGCGGGAGAGAGACCCAGTACTTC. It codes for CASSVPDGGTSGRETQYF.

The chain has TRBV2 and TRBJ2-6; perhaps D is TRBD1 or TRBD2 (5 bases each). CDR3 size: 15 residues. Trimming removed 11 bases at V and 0 bases at J, with 14 bases between. Germline V gene lookup returns CDR1 SNHLY and CDR2 FYNNEI. The CDR3 coding sequence is TGTGCCGGACTTCAGGGTTTCTCTGGGGCCAACGTCCTGACTTTC. Protein: CAGLQGFSGANVLTF.

This chain's CDR3 is CASRKAGAFYGYTF. CDR3 nucleotides: TGTGCCAGCAGGAAAGCAGGGGCGTTTTATGGCTACACCTTC. The chain combines TRBV13 with TRBJ1-2; D possibly corresponds to TRBD1 (6 bases). V lost 6 bases, J lost 5 bases, and 16 bases lay in between. Germline V gene sequence: CDR1 PRHDT, CDR2 FYEKMQ (reference sequence). The CDR3 has 14 residues. Filled out from reference TRBV13 and TRBJ1-2, the complete variable domain reads AAGVIQSPRHLIKEKRETATLKCYPIPRHDTVYWYQQGPGQDPQFLISFYEKMQSDKGSIPDRFSAQQFSDYHSELNMSSLELGDSALYFCASRKAGAFYGYTFGSGTRLTVV.